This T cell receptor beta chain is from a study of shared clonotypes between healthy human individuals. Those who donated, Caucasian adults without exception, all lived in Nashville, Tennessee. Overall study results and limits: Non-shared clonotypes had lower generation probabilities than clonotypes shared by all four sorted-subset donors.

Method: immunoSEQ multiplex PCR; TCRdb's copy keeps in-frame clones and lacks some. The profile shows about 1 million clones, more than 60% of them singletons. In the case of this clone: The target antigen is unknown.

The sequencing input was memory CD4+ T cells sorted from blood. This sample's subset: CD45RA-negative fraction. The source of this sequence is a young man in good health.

In DNA form, the CDR3 reads TGCGCCAGCAGCTTCGGACTGAATGAAAAACTGTTTTTT. It is translated as CASSFGLNEKLFF. The V and J genes are TRBV5-1 and TRBJ1-4; D is undetermined. Between the trimmed V and J ends, which lost 2 bases and 5 bases, there was a span of 7 bases. The CDR3 covers 13 residues. Germline CDR1 and CDR2: SGHRS and YFSETQ.